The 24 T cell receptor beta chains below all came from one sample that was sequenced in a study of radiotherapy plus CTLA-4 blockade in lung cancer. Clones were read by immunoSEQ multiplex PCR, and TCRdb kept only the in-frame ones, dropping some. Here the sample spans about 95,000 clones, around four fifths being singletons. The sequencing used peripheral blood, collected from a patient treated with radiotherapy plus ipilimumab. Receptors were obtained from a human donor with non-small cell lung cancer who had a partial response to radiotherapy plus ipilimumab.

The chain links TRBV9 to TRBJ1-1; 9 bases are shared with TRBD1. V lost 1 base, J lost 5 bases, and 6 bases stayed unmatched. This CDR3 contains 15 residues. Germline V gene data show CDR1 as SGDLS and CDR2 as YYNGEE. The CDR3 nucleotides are TGTGCCAGCAGCGTACGGGAGGGGACAGGGACTGAAGCTTTCTTT. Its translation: CASSVREGTGTEAFF.

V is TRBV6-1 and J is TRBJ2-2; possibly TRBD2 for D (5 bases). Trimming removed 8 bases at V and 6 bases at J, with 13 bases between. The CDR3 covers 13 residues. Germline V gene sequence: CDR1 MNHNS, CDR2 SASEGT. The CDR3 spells CASQLGSAGELFF. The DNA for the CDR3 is TGTGCCAGCCAACTAGGGAGCGCCGGGGAGCTGTTTTTT.

The CDR3 nucleotides are TGTGCCAGCAGCCACAGGGTTGATACGCAGTATTTT. Translated, it gives CASSHRVDTQYF. The J gene is TRBJ2-3, the V gene TRBV7-6; possibly TRBD1 for D (6 bases). The length of the CDR3 is 12 residues. CDR1 SGHVS and CDR2 FNYEAQ come from the germline V gene. V was trimmed by 5 bases and J by 6 bases, leaving 9 bases between them.

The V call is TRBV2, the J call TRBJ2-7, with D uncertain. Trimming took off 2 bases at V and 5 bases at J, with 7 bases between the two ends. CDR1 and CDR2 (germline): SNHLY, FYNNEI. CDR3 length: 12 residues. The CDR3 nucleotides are TGTGCCAGCAGTGAAAGAGCGAACGAGCAGTACTTC. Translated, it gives CASSERANEQYF.

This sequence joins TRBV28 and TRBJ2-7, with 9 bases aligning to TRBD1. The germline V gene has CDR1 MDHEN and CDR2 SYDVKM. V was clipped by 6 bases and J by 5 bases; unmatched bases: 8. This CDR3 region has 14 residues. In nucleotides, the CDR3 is TGTGCCAGCAGGGCCGGGGACAGGGATCACGAGCAGTACTTC. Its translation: CASRAGDRDHEQYF. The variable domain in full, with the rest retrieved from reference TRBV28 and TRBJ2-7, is DVKVTQSSRYLVKRTGEKVFLECVQDMDHENMFWYRQDPGLGLRLIYFSYDVKMKEKGDIPEGYSVSREKKERFSLILESASTNQTSMYLCASRAGDRDHEQYFGPGTRLTVT.

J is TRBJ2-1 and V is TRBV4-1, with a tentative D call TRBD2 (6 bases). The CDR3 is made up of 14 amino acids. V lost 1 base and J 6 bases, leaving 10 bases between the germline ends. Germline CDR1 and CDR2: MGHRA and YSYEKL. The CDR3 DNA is TGCGCCAGCAGCCAAGCCCCTAGCGCCAATGAGCAGTTCTTC. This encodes CASSQAPSANEQFF.

CDR3 protein: CASSFSANTEAFF. DNA of the CDR3: TGTGCCAGCAGTTTCAGCGCGAACACTGAAGCTTTCTTT. The rearrangement uses TRBV6-1 and TRBJ1-1; no definite D call. V lost 5 bases and J lost 1, with 8 bases in between. CDR1 and CDR2 (germline): MNHNS, SASEGT. The CDR3 runs to 13 residues.

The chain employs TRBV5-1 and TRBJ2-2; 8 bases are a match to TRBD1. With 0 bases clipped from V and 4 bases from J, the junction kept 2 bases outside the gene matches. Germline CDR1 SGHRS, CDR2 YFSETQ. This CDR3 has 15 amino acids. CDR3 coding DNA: TGCGCCAGCAGCTTGGTTACAGGGGGCACCGGGGAGCTGTTTTTT. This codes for CASSLVTGGTGELFF. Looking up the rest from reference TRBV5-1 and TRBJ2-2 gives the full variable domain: KAGVTQTPRYLIKTRGQQVTLSCSPISGHRSVSWYQQTPGQGLQFLFEYFSETQRNKGNFPGRFSGRQFSNSRSEMNVSTLELGDSALYLCASSLVTGGTGELFFGEGSRLTVL.

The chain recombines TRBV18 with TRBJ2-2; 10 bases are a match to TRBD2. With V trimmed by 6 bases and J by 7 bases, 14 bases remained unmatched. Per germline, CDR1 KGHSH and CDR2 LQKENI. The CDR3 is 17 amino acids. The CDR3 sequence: CASSAASSGRAIGELFF. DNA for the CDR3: TGTGCCAGCTCGGCAGCGTCGAGCGGGAGGGCCATCGGGGAGCTGTTTTTT.

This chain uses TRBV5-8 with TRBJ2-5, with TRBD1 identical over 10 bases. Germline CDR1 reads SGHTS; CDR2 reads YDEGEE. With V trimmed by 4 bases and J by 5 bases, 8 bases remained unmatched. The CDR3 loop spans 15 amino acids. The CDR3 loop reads CASSASGTGDETQYF. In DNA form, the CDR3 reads TGTGCCAGCAGCGCCTCCGGGACAGGGGATGAGACCCAGTACTTC.

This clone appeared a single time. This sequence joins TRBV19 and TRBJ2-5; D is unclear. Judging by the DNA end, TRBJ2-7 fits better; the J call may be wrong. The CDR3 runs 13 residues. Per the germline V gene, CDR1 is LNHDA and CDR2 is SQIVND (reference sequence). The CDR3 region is CASSIDPRSEQYF. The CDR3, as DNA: TGTGCCAGTAGTATAGATCCTCGTTCCGAGCAGTACTTC.

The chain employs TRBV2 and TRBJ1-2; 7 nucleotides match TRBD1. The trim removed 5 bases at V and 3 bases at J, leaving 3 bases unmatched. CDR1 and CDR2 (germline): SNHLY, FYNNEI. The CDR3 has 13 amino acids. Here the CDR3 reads CASSSDRDYGYTF. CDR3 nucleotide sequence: TGTGCCAGCAGTTCCGACAGGGACTATGGCTACACCTTC.

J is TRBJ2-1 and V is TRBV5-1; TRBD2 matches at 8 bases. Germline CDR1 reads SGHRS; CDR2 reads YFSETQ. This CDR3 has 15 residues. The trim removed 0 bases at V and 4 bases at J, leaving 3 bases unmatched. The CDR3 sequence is CASSLAGRGYNEQFF. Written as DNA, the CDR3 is TGCGCCAGCAGCTTGGCCGGGAGGGGGTACAATGAGCAGTTCTTC.

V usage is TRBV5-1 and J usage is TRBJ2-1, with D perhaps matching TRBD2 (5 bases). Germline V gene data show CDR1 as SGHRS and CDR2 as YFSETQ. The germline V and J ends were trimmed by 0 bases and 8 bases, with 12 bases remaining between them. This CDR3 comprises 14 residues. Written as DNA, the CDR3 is TGCGCCAGCAGCTTGGCCGGGCTAGCCGATGAGCAGTTCTTC. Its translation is CASSLAGLADEQFF.

In DNA form, the CDR3 reads TGTGCCAGTAGTATTGGGGGGGGCCTGCAGCCCCAGCATTTT. Translating gives CASSIGGGLQPQHF. This chain uses TRBV19 with TRBJ1-5, with TRBD1 as a possible D gene (6 bases). The CDR3 is made up of 14 amino acids. Trimming took off 3 bases at V and 7 bases at J, with 13 bases between the two ends. Germline V gene sequence: CDR1 LNHDA, CDR2 SQIVND (reference sequence). The full variable domain, in which reference TRBV19 and TRBJ1-5 provide the parts outside the CDR3, is DGGITQSPKYLFRKEGQNVTLSCEQNLNHDAMYWYRQDPGQGLRLIYYSQIVNDFQKGDIAEGYSVSREKKESFPLTVTSAQKNPTAFYLCASSIGGGLQPQHFGDGTRLSIL.

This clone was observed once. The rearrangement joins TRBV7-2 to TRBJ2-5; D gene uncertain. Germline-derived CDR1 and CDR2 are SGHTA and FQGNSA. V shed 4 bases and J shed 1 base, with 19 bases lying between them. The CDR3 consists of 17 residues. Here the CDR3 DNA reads TGTGCCAGCAGCTGGCGCCCCCCCCGGGTAGGCCAAGAGACCCAGTACTTC. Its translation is CASSWRPPRVGQETQYF.

The chain's CDR3 is CASSMDRVKLFF. The CDR3, as DNA: TGTGCCAGTAGTATGGACAGGGTAAAACTGTTTTTT. The chain links TRBV19 to TRBJ1-4; 8 nucleotides line up with TRBD1. The CDR3 extends over 12 amino acids. Germline CDR1 reads LNHDA; CDR2 reads SQIVND (reference sequence). Losses at the gene ends were 3 bases for V and 10 bases for J; bases not matched to a gene: 1.

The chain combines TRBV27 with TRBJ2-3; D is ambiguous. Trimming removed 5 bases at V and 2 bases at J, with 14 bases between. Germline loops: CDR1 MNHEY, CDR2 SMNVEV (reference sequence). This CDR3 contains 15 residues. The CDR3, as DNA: TGTGCCAGCAGTAAAATCGGAGCTCTCACAGATACGCAGTATTTT. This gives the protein CASSKIGALTDTQYF.

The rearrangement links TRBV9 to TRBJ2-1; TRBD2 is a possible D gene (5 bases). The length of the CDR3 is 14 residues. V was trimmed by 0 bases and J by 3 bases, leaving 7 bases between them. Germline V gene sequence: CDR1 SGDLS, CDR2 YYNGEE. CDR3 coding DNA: TGTGCCAGCAGCGTAGTAACTAGCTACAATGAGCAGTTCTTC. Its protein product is CASSVVTSYNEQFF. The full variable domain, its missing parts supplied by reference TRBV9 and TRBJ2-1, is DSGVTQTPKHLITATGQRVTLRCSPRSGDLSVYWYQQSLDQGLQFLIQYYNGEERAKGNILERFSAQQFPDLHSELNLSSLELGDSALYFCASSVVTSYNEQFFGPGTRLTVL.

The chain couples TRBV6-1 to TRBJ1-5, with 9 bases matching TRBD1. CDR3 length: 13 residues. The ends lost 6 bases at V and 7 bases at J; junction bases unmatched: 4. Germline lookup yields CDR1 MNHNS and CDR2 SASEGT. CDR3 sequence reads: CASRKTGGQPQHF. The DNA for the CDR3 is TGTGCCAGCAGGAAGACAGGGGGACAGCCCCAGCATTTT.

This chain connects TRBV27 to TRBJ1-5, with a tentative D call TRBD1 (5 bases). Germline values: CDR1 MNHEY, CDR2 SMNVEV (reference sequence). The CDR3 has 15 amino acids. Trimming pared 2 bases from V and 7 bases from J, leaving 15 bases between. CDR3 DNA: TGTGCCAGCAGTTTAATGAGGGGAGGTGAACAGCCCCAGCATTTT. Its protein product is CASSLMRGGEQPQHF.

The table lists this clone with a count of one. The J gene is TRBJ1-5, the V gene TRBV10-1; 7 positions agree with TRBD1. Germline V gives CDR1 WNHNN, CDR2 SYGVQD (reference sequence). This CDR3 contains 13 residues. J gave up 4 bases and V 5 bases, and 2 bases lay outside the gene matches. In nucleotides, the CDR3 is TGCGCCAGCAGTCCGGGACAGAATCAGCCCCAGCATTTT. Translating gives CASSPGQNQPQHF.

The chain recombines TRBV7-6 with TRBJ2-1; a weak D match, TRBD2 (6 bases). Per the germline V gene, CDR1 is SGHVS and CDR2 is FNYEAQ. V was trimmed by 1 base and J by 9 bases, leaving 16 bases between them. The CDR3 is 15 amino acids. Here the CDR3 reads CASSLEVGSSREQFF. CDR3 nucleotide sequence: TGTGCCAGCAGCTTAGAGGTCGGGAGCTCTCGTGAGCAGTTCTTC.

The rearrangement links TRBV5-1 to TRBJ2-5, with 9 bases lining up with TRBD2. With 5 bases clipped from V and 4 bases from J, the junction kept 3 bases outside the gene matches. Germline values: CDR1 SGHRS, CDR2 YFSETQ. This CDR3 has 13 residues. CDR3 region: CASSLAGLETQYF. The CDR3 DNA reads TGCGCCAGCAGTCTAGCGGGATTAGAGACCCAGTACTTC.